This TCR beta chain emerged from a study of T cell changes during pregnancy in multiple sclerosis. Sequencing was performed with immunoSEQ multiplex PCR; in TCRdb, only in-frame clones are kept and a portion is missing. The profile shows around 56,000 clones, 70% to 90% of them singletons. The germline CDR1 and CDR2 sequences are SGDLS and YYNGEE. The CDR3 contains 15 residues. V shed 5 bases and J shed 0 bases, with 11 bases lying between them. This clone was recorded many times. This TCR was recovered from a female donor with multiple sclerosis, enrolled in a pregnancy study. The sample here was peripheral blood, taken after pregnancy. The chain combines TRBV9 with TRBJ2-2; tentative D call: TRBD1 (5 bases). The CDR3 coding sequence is TGTGCCAGCAGGCCAGGGAATTCGAACACCGGGGAGCTGTTTTTT. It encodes CASRPGNSNTGELFF.